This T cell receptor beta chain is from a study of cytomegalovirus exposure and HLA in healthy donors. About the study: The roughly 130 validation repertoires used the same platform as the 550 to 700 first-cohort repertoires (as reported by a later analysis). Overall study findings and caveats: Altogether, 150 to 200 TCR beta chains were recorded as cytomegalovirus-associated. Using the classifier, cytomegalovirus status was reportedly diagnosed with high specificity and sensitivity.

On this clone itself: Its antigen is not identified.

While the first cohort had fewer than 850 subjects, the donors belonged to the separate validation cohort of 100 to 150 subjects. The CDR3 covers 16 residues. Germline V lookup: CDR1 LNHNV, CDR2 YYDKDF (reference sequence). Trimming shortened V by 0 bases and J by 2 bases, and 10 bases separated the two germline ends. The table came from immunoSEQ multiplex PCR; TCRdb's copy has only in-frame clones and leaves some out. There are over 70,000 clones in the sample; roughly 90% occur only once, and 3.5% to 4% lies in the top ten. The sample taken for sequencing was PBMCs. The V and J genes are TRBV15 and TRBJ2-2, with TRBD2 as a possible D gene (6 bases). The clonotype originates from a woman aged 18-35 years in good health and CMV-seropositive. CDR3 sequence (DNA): TGTGCCACCAGCAGAGAGTTAGCGGATAACACCGGGGAGCTGTTTTTT. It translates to CATSRELADNTGELFF.